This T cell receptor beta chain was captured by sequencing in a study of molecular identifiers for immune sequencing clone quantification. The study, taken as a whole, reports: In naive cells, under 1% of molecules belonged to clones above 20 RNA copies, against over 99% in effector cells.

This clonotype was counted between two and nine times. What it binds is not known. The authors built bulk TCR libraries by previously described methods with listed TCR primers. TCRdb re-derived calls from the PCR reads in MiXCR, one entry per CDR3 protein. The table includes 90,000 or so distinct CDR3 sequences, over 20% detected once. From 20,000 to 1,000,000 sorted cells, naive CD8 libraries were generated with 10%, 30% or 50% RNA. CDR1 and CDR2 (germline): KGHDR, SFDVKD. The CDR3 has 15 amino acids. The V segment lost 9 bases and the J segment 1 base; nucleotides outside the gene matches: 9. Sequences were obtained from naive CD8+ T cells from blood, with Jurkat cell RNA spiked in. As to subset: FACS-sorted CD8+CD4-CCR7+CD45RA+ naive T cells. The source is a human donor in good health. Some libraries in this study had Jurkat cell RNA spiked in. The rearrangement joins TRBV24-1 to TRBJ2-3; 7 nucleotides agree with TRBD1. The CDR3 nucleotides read TGTGCCACCTCAGAAGGACAGGAACGCACAGATACGCAGTATTTT. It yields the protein CATSEGQERTDTQYF.